This TCR beta chain appears in the sequencing data of a study of cytomegalovirus exposure and HLA in healthy donors. Notes on the study in general: Among TCR beta chains, those listed as cytomegalovirus-associated numbered around 180. The presence/absence work took it that sequencing depth was about the same across donors.

The PCR made use of 60 Vbeta and 13 Jbeta primers. Authors' analysis steps: Unique TCR beta chains numbered roughly 83 million in a later analysis, with about 11 million shared. The assay was immunoSEQ multiplex PCR, and TCRdb's table has in-frame clones only and misses some. V and J calls and clone size follow that table, whereas D and trimming were derived from the DNA. The table has about 150,000 clones, 70% to 80% seen once; the top ten hold approximately 8%. Concerning this clone itself: Its antigen is as yet unknown.

The CDR3 length is 16 residues. V was pared by 1 base and J by 9 bases, with 11 bases of the junction left unmatched. The germline CDR1 and CDR2 sequences are MGHRA and YSYEKL. This chain links TRBV4-1 with TRBJ2-1; 8 nucleotides match TRBD2. Input material: PBMCs. The source is a man aged 30 to 39 in good health and CMV-seropositive. The DNA of the CDR3 is TGCGCCAGCAGCCAAGGGGGGGCGGGAGGCCGGGGTGAGCAGTTCTTC. Translated, it gives CASSQGGAGGRGEQFF.